What follows are 5 T cell receptor beta chains derived from one specimen sequenced in a study of control samples from healthy donors and cancer patients (dated by TCRdb to the early 2020s). The protocol used for the library was the immunoSEQ multiplex PCR assay. The table was pulled from immuneACCESS by TCRdb, which kept in-frame rearrangements only. Such tables lose some clones; where checked, under half of the loss comes from unresolved V genes, and the rest has no known cause. The sample table shows about 79,000 clones, and roughly 93% are seen once. The biggest ten clones account for roughly 1.3% of the sample. Sample: PBMCs. These receptors were taken from a woman between 35 and 50 years old with lung cancer.

This chain uses TRBV6-5 with TRBJ1-3; TRBD1 is a possible D gene (6 bases). The CDR3 sequence is 15 residues long. Trimming removed 0 bases from V and 4 bases from J, with 10 bases in between. Per the germline V gene, CDR1 is MNHEY and CDR2 is SVGAGI. As DNA, the CDR3 is TGTGCCAGCAGTTACTCGATGACAGGAGGAAACACCATATATTTT. Protein product: CASSYSMTGGNTIYF.

The chain uses TRBV10-1 and TRBJ1-1, with 7 nucleotides matching TRBD1. The J segment lost 0 bases and the V segment lost 8 bases, leaving 6 bases of the junction unmatched. Germline-derived CDR1 and CDR2 are WNHNN and SYGVQD (reference sequence). The CDR3 contains 14 residues. CDR3 sequence: CASRDSSLNTEAFF. CDR3 nucleotides: TGCGCCAGCCGGGACAGCAGCTTGAACACTGAAGCTTTCTTT.

This rearrangement joins TRBV27 to TRBJ1-3; TRBD1 matches at 8 bases. CDR3 length: 15 residues. V lost 4 bases and J lost 2; bases outside the gene matches: 4. The germline V gene has CDR1 MNHEY and CDR2 SMNVEV (reference sequence). Written as DNA, the CDR3 is TGTGCCAGCAGTTCCGGGACAGGACCTGGAAACACCATATATTTT. As protein: CASSSGTGPGNTIYF.

The gene calls are TRBV19 and TRBJ1-2; TRBD1 agrees at 7 bases. CDR3 length: 15 residues. V gave up 1 base and J gave up 4 bases; unmatched junction bases: 6. The germline gives CDR1 LNHDA, CDR2 SQIVND (reference sequence). For the CDR3, the DNA is TGTGCCAGTAGTATAGCCCAGACAGGGTTCTATGGCTACACCTTC. Translating gives CASSIAQTGFYGYTF. The full variable domain, with the rest looked up from reference TRBV19 and TRBJ1-2, is DGGITQSPKYLFRKEGQNVTLSCEQNLNHDAMYWYRQDPGQGLRLIYYSQIVNDFQKGDIAEGYSVSREKKESFPLTVTSAQKNPTAFYLCASSIAQTGFYGYTFGSGTRLTVV.

The chain combines TRBV27 with TRBJ1-4, with D maybe TRBD1 (6 bases). The CDR3 covers 15 residues. V was clipped by 5 bases and J by 7 bases, with 17 bases between them. Germline CDR1 and CDR2: MNHEY and SMNVEV (reference sequence). The CDR3 region has the DNA TGTGCCAGCAGTCTAGCGGGGGGGGCTGGTGAAAAACTGTTTTTT. Its protein is CASSLAGGAGEKLFF.